This T cell receptor (beta chain) was sequenced for a study of siplizumab effects on memory and regulatory T cells. The repertoire was sequenced with immunoSEQ multiplex PCR; TCRdb's copy has only in-frame clones and lacks some. Of about 50,000 clones detected, about 97% appear once; the ten largest clones hold less than 1.1%. The germline V and J ends were trimmed by 0 bases and 3 bases, with 6 bases remaining between them. This CDR3 contains 13 residues. The germline CDR1 and CDR2 sequences are SQVTM and ANQGSEA. The receptor was isolated from a human donor in good health. The chain employs TRBV29-1 and TRBJ2-1; no reliable D call. Sequenced material: naive CD8+ T cells sorted from blood. CDR3 in amino acids: CSVEDLLYNEQFF. CDR3 sequence (DNA): TGCAGCGTTGAAGATTTGCTCTACAATGAGCAGTTCTTC.